The clone carrying this TCR beta chain was observed a handful of times. TCRdb independently ran MiXCR on the RACE reads; one entry per CDR3 protein. The data show approximately 110,000 distinct CDR3 sequences, 9.5% to 12% seen once. The record originates from a study of human T cells and chemical hapten exposure. There are 12 residues in the CDR3. Looked up from germline, CDR1 is MNHEY and CDR2 is SVGEGT. Trimming took off 7 bases at V and 4 bases at J, with 9 bases between the two ends. Regarding time point: patch test 1, 2 weeks after DPC sensitization. Treatment meaning: therapeutic diphenylcyclopropenone sensitization with weekly scalp DPC.

The chain recombines TRBV6-2 or TRBV6-3 with TRBJ2-3; D call uncertain. Sequenced material: whole blood, taken in connection with sensitization to the hapten diphenylcyclopropenone (DPC). The receptor comes from a woman between 35 and 50 years old with alopecia areata. Some clones in this sample may be carry-over from other donors' samples. The CDR3 bases are TGTGCCAGCACACACACATCAGATACGCAGTATTTT. Its protein is CASTHTSDTQYF.